The clone carrying this TCR beta chain was seen just once. This record belongs to a study of technical replicates of blood from several donors. Clones were read by immunoSEQ multiplex PCR, and TCRdb kept only the in-frame ones, dropping some. The sample shows around 93,000 clones, approximately 94% of them seen only once. The CDR3 spans 15 residues. Germline CDR1 SGHTA, CDR2 FQGNSA. After removal of 3 bases from V and 7 bases from J, the junction contained 6 bases not matched to a gene. The sequence was collected from a human donor in good health. Source material: T cells isolated from PBMCs. The J gene is TRBJ2-1, the V gene TRBV7-2, with 10 bases lining up with TRBD2. This chain's CDR3 is CASSFLRTSGNEQFF. The CDR3, as DNA: TGTGCCAGCAGCTTCCTTCGGACTAGCGGTAATGAGCAGTTCTTC.